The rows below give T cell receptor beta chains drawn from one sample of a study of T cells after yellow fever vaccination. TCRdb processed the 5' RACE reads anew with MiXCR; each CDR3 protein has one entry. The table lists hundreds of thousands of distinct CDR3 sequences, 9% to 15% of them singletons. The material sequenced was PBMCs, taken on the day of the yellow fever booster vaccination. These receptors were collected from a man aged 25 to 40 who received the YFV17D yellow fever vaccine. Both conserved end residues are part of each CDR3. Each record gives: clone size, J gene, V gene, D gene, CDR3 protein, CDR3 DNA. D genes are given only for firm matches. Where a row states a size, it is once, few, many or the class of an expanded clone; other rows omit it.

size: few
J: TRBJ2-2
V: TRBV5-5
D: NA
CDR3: CASSTTGTVNTGELFF
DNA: TGTGCCAGCAGCACAACCGGGACGGTGAACACCGGGGAGCTGTTTTTT

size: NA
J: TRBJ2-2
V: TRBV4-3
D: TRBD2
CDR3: CASSTQQSGRAFSTGELFF
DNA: TGCGCCAGCTCAACCCAACAAAGCGGGAGGGCCTTTTCTACCGGGGAGCTGTTTTTT

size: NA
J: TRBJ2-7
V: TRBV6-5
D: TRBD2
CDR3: CASSYSALAGVYEQYF
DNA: TGTGCCAGCAGTTATAGTGCCCTAGCGGGAGTGTACGAGCAGTACTTC

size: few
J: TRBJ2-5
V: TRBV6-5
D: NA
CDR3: CASSYTARQETQYF
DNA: TGTGCCAGCAGTTACACCGCGAGACAAGAGACCCAGTACTTC

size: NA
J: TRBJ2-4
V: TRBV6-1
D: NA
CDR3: CASRAGAKNIQYF
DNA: TGTGCCAGCAGGGCAGGGGCCAAAAACATTCAGTACTTC

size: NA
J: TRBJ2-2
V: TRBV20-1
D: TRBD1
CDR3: CSAHDRVTGELFF
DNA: TGCAGTGCTCATGACAGGGTGACCGGGGAGCTGTTTTTT

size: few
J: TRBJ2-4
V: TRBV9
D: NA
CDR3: CASSGELVGKNIQYF
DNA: TGTGCCAGCAGCGGCGAACTAGTGGGCAAAAACATTCAGTACTTC

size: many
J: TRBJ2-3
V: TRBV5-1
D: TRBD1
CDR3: CASMRGRTDTQYF
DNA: TGCGCCAGCATGAGGGGGCGTACAGATACGCAGTATTTT

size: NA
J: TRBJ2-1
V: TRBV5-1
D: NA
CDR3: CASSLALANEQFF
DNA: TGCGCCAGCAGCTTGGCCCTAGCCAATGAGCAGTTCTTC

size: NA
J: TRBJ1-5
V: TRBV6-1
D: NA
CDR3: CASSGVSHQPQHF
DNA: TGTGCCAGCAGTGGAGTTTCGCATCAGCCCCAGCATTTT

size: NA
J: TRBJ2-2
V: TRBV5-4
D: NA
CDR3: CASSLNTNTWELFF
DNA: TGTGCCAGCAGCTTGAATACGAACACCTGGGAGCTGTTTTTT

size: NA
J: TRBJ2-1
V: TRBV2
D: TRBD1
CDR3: CASRLQGVTYNEQFF
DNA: TGTGCCAGTCGTCTACAGGGGGTTACGTACAATGAGCAGTTCTTC

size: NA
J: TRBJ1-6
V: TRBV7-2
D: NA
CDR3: CASSREVNSPLHF
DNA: TGTGCCAGCAGCAGAGAAGTTAATTCACCCCTCCACTTT

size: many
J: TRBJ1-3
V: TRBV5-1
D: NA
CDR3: CASSLAGSSGNTIYF
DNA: TGTGCCAGCAGTTTAGCGGGGAGCTCTGGAAACACCATATATTTT

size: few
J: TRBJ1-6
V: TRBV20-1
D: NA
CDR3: CSAPTVQGSPLHF
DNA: TGCAGTGCTCCGACAGTGCAGGGATCACCCCTCCACTTT

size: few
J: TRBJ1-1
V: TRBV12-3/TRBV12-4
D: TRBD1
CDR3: CASSYPGQGNTEAFF
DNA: TGTGCCAGCAGTTATCCGGGACAGGGGAACACTGAAGCTTTCTTT

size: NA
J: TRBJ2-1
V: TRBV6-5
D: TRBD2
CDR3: CASSFGLAGGQNEQFF
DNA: TGTGCCAGCAGTTTTGGACTAGCGGGAGGGCAAAATGAGCAGTTCTTC

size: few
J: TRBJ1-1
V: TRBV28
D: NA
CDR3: CASSYDLGAFF
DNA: TGTGCCAGCAGCTACGACCTTGGGGCTTTCTTT

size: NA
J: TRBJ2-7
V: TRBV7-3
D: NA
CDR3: CASSPSPGAYEQYF
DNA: TGTGCCAGCAGCCCTTCCCCAGGGGCCTACGAGCAGTACTTC

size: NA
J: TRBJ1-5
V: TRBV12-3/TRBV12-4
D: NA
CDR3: CASKQGGNQPQHF
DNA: TGTGCCAGCAAACAGGGAGGTAATCAGCCCCAGCATTTT

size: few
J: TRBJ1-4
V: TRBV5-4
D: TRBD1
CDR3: CASSSGTDNEKLFF
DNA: TGTGCCAGCAGCTCCGGGACAGATAATGAAAAACTGTTTTTT

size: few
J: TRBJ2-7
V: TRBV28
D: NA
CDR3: CASSQTPRTYEQYF
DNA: TGTGCCAGCAGCCAAACGCCACGAACCTACGAGCAGTACTTC

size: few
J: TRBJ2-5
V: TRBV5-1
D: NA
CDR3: CASSGGEPRETQYF
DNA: TGCGCCAGCAGCGGCGGGGAGCCGAGAGAGACCCAGTACTTC

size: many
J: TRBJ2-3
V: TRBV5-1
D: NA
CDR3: CASSPLGYSTDTQYF
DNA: TGCGCCAGCAGCCCTCTAGGATATAGCACAGATACGCAGTATTTT

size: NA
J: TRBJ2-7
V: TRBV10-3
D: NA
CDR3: CAISESLAPYEQYF
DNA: TGTGCCATCAGTGAGAGTCTAGCCCCCTACGAGCAGTACTTC

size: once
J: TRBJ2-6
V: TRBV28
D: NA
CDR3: CASSSRPGGANVLTF
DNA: TGTGCCAGCAGTTCCCGTCCTGGCGGGGCCAACGTCCTGACTTTC

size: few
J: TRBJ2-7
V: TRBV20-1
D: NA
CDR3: CSASIAALSSYEQYF
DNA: TGCAGTGCTAGTATAGCGGCCCTTAGCTCCTACGAGCAGTACTTC

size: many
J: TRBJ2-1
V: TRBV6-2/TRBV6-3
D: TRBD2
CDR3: CASRTAGTRDYNEQFF
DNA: TGTGCCAGCAGGACCGCCGGGACTAGGGACTACAATGAGCAGTTCTTC

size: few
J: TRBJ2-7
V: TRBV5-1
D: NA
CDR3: CASKVPGSSYEQYF
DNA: TGCGCCAGCAAGGTCCCGGGATCGTCCTACGAGCAGTACTTC

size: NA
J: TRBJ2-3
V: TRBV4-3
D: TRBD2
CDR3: CASSQGSGRATDTQYF
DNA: TGCGCCAGCAGCCAAGGTAGCGGGAGGGCCACAGATACGCAGTATTTT

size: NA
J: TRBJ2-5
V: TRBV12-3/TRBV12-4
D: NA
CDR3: CASSTNMYQETQYF
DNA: TGTGCCAGCAGCACCAATATGTACCAAGAGACCCAGTACTTC

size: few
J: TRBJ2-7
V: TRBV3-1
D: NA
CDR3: CASSTSGLSSYEQYF
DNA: TGTGCCAGCAGCACATCGGGACTGAGCTCCTACGAGCAGTACTTC

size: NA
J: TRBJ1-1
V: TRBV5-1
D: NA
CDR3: CASSLGREQGAFF
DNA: TGCGCCAGCAGCTTAGGACGCGAACAGGGAGCTTTCTTT

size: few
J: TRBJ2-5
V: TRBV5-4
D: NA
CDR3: CASSLAGEGETQYF
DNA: TGTGCCAGCAGCTTGGCCGGTGAGGGGGAGACCCAGTACTTC

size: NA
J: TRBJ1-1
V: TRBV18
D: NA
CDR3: CASSALQEMNTEAFF
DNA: TGTGCCAGCTCAGCCCTACAGGAGATGAACACTGAAGCTTTCTTT

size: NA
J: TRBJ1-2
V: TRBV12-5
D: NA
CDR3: CASQGFNYGYTF
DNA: TGTGCTAGCCAGGGATTTAACTATGGCTACACCTTC

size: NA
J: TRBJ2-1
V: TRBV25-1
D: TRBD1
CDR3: CASRQTRDRGRKNEQFF
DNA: TGTGCCAGCAGGCAGACCCGGGACAGGGGGCGCAAAAATGAGCAGTTCTTC

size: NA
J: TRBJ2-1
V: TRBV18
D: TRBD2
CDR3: CASSPGREKATNEQFF
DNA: TGTGCCAGCTCGCCGGGGCGGGAGAAAGCAACCAATGAGCAGTTCTTC

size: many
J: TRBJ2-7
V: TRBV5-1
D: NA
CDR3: CASSLGGNYEQYF
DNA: TGTGCCAGCAGTTTGGGTGGGAACTACGAGCAGTACTTC

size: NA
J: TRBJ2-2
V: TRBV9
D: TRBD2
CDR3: CASSKWGSSGANTGELFF
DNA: TGTGCCAGCAGCAAGTGGGGGTCTAGCGGGGCGAACACCGGGGAGCTGTTTTTT

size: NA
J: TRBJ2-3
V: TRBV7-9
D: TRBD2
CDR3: CASGSGSADTQYF
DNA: TGTGCCAGCGGGAGCGGGAGTGCGGATACGCAGTATTTT

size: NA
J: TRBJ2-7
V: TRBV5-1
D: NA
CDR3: CASSARWYEQYF
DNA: TGCGCCAGCAGCGCCCGGTGGTACGAGCAGTACTTC

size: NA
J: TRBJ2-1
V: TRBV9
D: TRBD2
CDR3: CASSAQAGGYNEQFF
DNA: TGTGCCAGCAGCGCTCAAGCGGGAGGATACAATGAGCAGTTCTTC

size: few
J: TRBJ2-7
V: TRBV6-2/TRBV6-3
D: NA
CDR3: CASSYSNSFEQYF
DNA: TGTGCCAGCAGTTACTCGAACAGCTTCGAGCAGTACTTC

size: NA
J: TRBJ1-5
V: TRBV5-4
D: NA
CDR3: CANSLEHLGNQPQHF
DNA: TGTGCCAACAGCTTGGAACACCTCGGCAATCAGCCCCAGCATTTT

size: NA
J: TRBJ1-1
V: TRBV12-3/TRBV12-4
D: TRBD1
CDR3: CASSFRRGPAFF
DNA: TGTGCCAGCAGTTTCCGGAGGGGGCCCGCTTTCTTT

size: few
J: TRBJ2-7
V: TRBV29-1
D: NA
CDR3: CSVGWGEEQYF
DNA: TGCAGCGTTGGCTGGGGTGAAGAGCAGTACTTC

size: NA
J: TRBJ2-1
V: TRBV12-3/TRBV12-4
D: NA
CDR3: CASLSGLGEQFF
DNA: TGTGCCAGCCTAAGCGGGCTAGGTGAGCAGTTCTTC

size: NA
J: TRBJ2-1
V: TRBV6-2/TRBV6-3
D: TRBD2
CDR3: CASIKERSSGNHGNEQFF
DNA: TGTGCCAGCATCAAAGAGAGATCTAGCGGAAACCACGGTAATGAGCAGTTCTTC